Reported below is one T cell receptor (beta chain). Its antigen is currently unknown. Each CDR3 protein gets one entry after TCRdb re-called the reads with MiXCR. The repertoire includes around 280,000 distinct CDR3 sequences, approximately 13% of them detected once, and roughly 8.7% sits in the top ten. The sample originates from a study of T cell repertoires in cytomegalovirus infection. Looking at the study overall: Public signatures in TCR beta pointed to CMV infection and matching HLA type.

Regarding the study as a whole: Identification of carriers of CMV plus the relevant HLA was performed using cumulative public TCR beta family frequency. The ex vivo response was dominated by HLA-C-restricted CMV-specific TCR beta clonotypes.

The ends lost 6 bases at V and 1 base at J; junction bases unmatched: 7. The CDR3 extends over 16 amino acids. The V gene's germline CDR1 is MGHDK and CDR2 SYGVNS. This TCR came from a human donor in good health (CMV status not recorded). Some clones in this sample may be carry-over from other donors' samples. The sequencing input was PBMCs. The V and J genes are TRBV25-1 and TRBJ2-2; 8 bases map to TRBD2. DNA for the CDR3: TGTGCCAGCAGCCACGTTCGGGGGGGGAACACCGGGGAGCTGTTTTTT. Translated, it gives CASSHVRGGNTGELFF.